The 5 T cell receptor beta chains given below trace back to one sample, sequenced in a study of beta chain features in type 1 diabetes. Expressed TCRB transcripts were sequenced because the entire RNA isolate underwent reverse transcription. Sequenced by immunoSEQ multiplex PCR; TCRdb stores in-frame clones only, minus some. The profile shows 130,000 or so clones, nearly 9.5% of them singletons. The sequenced sample consisted of central memory CD4+ T cells from blood. Receptors were obtained from a man aged 18 to 30 in good health.

V is TRBV6-5 and J is TRBJ1-2; D perhaps matches TRBD1 (5 bases). The CDR3 extends over 12 amino acids. Germline loops: CDR1 MNHEY, CDR2 SVGAGI. V shed 5 bases and J shed 4 bases, with 8 bases lying between them. The CDR3 bases are TGTGCCAGCAGTGGAACAGGCTATGGCTACACCTTC. Residues: CASSGTGYGYTF.

This clone has just a few counts. This chain links TRBV7-6 with TRBJ1-2; TRBD1 aligns across 9 bases. The CDR3 totals 15 residues. V shed 5 bases, J shed 5 bases, and the junction held 9 bases outside the gene matches. Germline V lookup: CDR1 SGHVS, CDR2 FNYEAQ. CDR3 residues: CASSPGQGTGYGYTF. In DNA form, the CDR3 reads TGTGCCAGCAGCCCCGGACAGGGGACAGGTTATGGCTACACCTTC.

This chain connects TRBV7-2 to TRBJ2-5; the D is unclear. The closer fit of TRBJ2-7 to the DNA end suggests the J call may be wrong. CDR3 length: 14 residues. Germline lookup yields CDR1 SGHTA and CDR2 FQGNSA. The CDR3 bases are TGTGCCAGCAGCCCAGAGGCCGTACCCTACGAGCAGTACTTC. Amino acid sequence: CASSPEAVPYEQYF.

This clone was found a few times. The rearrangement uses TRBV11-2 and TRBJ2-7; 8 bases are shared with TRBD2. Germline V gene data show CDR1 as SGHAT and CDR2 as FQNNGV. The CDR3 has 16 amino acids. The J segment lost 3 bases and the V segment lost 4 bases, leaving 11 bases of the junction unmatched. CDR3 DNA sequence: TGTGCCAGCAGCTGGGGTCTGAGCGGGGGTATCTACGAGCAGTACTTC. It yields the protein CASSWGLSGGIYEQYF.

V gene TRBV7-2 combines with J gene TRBJ2-1, with 16 positions matching TRBD2. Germline V gene data show CDR1 as SGHTA and CDR2 as FQGNSA. CDR3 length equals 18 residues. The V segment lost 1 base and the J segment 7 bases; nucleotides outside the gene matches: 7. The CDR3 region is CASSLVGTSGGAGNEQFF. Written as DNA, the CDR3 is TGTGCCAGCAGCTTAGTTGGGACTAGCGGGGGGGCCGGAAATGAGCAGTTCTTC. The full variable domain, in which reference TRBV7-2 and TRBJ2-1 provide the parts outside the CDR3, is GAGVSQSPSNKVTEKGKDVELRCDPISGHTALYWYRQSLGQGLEFLIYFQGNSAPDKSGLPSDRFSAERTGGSVSTLTIQRTQQEDSAVYLCASSLVGTSGGAGNEQFFGPGTRLTVL.